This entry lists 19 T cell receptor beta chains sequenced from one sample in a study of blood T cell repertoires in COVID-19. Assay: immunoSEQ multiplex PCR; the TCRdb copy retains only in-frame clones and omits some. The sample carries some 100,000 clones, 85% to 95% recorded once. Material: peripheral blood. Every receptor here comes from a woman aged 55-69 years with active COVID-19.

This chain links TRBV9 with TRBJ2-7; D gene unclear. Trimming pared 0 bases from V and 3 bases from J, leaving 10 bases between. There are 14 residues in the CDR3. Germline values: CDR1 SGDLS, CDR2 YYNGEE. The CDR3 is CASSVGFADYEQYF. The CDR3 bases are TGTGCCAGCAGCGTAGGATTTGCGGACTACGAGCAGTACTTC.

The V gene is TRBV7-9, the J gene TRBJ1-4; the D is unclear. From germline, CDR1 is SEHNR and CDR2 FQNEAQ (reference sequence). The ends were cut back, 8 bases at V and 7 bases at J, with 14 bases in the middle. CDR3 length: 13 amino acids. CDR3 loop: CASAPRGTEKLFF. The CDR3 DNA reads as TGTGCCAGCGCCCCGCGAGGTACTGAAAAACTGTTTTTT.

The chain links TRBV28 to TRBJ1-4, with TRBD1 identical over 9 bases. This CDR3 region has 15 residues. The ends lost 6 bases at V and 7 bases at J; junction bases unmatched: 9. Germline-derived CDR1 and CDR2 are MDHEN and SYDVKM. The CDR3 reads CASSRSQGAGEKLFF. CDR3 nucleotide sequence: TGTGCCAGCAGCCGATCACAGGGGGCTGGTGAAAAACTGTTTTTT.

CDR3 amino acids: CADYRVLEEKLFF. The CDR3 DNA sequence: TGTGCGGATTACAGGGTCTTGGAGGAAAAACTGTTTTTT. The chain is built from TRBV27 and TRBJ1-4; D possibly corresponds to TRBD1 (6 bases). In germline, CDR1 is MNHEY, CDR2 SMNVEV (reference sequence). The CDR3 is made up of 13 amino acids.

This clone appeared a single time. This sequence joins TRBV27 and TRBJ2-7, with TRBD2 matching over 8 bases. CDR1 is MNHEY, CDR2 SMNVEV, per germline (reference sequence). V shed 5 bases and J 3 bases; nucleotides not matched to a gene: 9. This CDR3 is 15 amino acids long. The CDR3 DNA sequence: TGTGCCAGCAGTACTGAAGCGGGAGATAGCTACGAGCAGTACTTC. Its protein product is CASSTEAGDSYEQYF.

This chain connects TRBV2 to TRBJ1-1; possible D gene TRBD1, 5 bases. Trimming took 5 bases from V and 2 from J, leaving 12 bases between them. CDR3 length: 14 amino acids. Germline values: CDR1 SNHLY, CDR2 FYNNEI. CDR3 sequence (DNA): TGTGCCAGCAGTCTGACAGAACTAAACACTGAAGCTTTCTTT. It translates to CASSLTELNTEAFF.

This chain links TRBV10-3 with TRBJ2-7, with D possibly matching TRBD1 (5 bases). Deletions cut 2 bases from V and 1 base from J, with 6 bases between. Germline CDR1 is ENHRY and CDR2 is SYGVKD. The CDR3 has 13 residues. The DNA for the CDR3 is TGTGCCATCAGTGAGGGACAATCCTACGAGCAGTACTTC. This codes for CAISEGQSYEQYF.

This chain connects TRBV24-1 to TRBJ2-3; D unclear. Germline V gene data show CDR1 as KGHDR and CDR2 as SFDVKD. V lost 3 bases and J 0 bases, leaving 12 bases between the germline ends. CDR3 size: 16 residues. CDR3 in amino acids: CATSDGGVGSTDTQYF. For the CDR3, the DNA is TGTGCCACCAGTGATGGTGGAGTTGGTAGCACAGATACGCAGTATTTT.

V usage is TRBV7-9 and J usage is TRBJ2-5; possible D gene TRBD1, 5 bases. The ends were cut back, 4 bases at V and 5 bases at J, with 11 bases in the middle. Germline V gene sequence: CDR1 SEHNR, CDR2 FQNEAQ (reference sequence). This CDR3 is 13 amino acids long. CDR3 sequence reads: CASSSQGWETQYF. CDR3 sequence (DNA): TGTGCCAGCAGCTCTCAGGGTTGGGAGACCCAGTACTTC.

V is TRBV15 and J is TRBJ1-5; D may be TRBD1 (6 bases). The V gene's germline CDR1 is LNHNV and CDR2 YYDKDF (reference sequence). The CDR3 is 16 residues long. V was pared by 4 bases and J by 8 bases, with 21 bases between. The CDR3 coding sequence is TGTGCCACCAGCACACAGGCAACAGGGTTTTTGGAGCCCCAGCATTTT. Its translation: CATSTQATGFLEPQHF.

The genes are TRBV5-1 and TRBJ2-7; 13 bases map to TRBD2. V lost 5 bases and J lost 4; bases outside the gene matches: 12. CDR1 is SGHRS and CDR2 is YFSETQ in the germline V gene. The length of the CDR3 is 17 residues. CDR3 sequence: CASSSLAGGPEGYEQYF. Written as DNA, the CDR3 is TGCGCCAGCAGTTCACTAGCGGGAGGGCCCGAGGGGTACGAGCAGTACTTC.

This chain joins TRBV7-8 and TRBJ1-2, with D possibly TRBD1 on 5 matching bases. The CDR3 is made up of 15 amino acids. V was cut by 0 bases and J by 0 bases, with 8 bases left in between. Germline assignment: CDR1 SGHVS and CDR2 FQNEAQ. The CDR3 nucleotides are TGTGCCAGCAGCTTAGCCCGACAGTCTAACTATGGCTACACCTTC. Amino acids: CASSLARQSNYGYTF.

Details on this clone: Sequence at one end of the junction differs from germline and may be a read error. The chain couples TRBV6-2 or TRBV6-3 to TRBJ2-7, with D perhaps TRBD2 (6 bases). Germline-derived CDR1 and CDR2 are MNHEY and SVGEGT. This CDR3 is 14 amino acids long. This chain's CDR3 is CASSYWGLRLEQYF. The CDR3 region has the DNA TGTGCCAGCAGCTACTGGGGACTTCGTTTGGAGCAGTACTTC.

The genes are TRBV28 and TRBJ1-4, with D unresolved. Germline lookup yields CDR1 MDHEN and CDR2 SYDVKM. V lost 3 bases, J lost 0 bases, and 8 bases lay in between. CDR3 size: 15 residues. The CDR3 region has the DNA TGTGCCAGCAGTTTTACGGGTGCAACTAATGAAAAACTGTTTTTT. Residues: CASSFTGATNEKLFF.

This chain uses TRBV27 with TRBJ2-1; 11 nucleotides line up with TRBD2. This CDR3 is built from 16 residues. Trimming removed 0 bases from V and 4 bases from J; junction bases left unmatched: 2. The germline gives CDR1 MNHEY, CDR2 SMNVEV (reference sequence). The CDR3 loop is CASSLSTSGKYNEQFF. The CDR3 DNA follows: TGTGCCAGCAGTTTATCGACTAGCGGGAAATACAATGAGCAGTTCTTC.

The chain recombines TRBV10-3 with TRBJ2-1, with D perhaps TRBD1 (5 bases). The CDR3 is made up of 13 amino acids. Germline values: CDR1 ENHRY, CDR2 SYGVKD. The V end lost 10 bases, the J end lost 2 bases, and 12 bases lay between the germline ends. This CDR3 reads CATRQPTYNEQFF. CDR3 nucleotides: TGTGCCACTCGACAGCCCACCTACAATGAGCAGTTCTTC.

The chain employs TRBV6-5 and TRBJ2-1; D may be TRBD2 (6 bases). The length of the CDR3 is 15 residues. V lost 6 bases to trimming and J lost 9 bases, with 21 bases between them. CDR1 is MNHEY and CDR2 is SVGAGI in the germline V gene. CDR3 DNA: TGTGCCAGCAGCCCCGAGTTGGGGGGTGGGCGTGAGCAGTTCTTC. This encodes CASSPELGGGREQFF.

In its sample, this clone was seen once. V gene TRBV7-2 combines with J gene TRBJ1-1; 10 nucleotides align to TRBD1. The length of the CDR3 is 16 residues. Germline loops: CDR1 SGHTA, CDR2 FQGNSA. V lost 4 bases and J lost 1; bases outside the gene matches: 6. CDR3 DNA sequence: TGTGCCAGCAGCTCATCACGGGACAGGGGGAACACTGAAGCTTTCTTT. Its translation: CASSSSRDRGNTEAFF.

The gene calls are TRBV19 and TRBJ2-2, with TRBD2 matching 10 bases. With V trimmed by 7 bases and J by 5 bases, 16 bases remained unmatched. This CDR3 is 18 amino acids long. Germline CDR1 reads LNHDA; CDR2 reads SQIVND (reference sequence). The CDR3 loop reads CASTPRGAGGRYTGELFF. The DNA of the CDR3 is TGTGCCAGTACTCCGCGGGGAGCGGGAGGGAGGTATACCGGGGAGCTGTTTTTT.